This T cell receptor (beta chain) was recovered during a study of T cells in women clearing cervical HPV infection. The V end was cut by 1 base, the J end by 7 bases, with 13 bases between. The CDR3 length is 15 residues. Germline assignment: CDR1 SGHTA and CDR2 FQGTGA. On this clone itself: The read halts 3 residues ahead of the CDR3 end, with the missing end drawn from the germline J gene.

Assay used: immunoSEQ multiplex PCR; TCRdb lists only in-frame clones, some missing. The sample has over 15,000 clones, and its top ten clones hold roughly a tenth. The sequence was collected from a woman between 18 and 69 years old with a cervical HPV16 infection that either progressed to CIN3+ or cleared (not recorded which). The V call is TRBV7-3, the J call TRBJ1-4; a possible D gene is TRBD1 (5 bases). The specimen sequenced was blood buffy coat. This chain's CDR3 is CASSLIGGEREKLFF. The sequenced part of the CDR3 DNA is TGTGCCAGCAGCTTAATCGGGGGTGAGCGTGAAAAA. Full variable domain (remainder filled in from reference TRBV7-3 and TRBJ1-4): GAGVSQTPSNKVTEKGKYVELRCDPISGHTALYWYRQSLGQGPEFLIYFQGTGAADDSGLPNDRFFAVRPEGSVSTLKIQRTERGDSAVYLCASSLIGGEREKLFFGSGTQLSVL.